The present T cell receptor beta chain was sequenced within a study of shared clonotypes between healthy human individuals. Whole-study context: There were three CD4 naive, three CD4 memory, two CD8 naive and one CD8 memory plates per donor.

General study points: What naive subsets generally showed was a larger estimated richness than memory subsets showed.

Trimming took 4 bases from V and 3 from J, leaving 13 bases between them. In germline, CDR1 is LNHDA, CDR2 SQIVND (reference sequence). The CDR3 has 14 amino acids. With regard to this clone: Its antigen is undetermined.

Sequencing used immunoSEQ multiplex PCR; TCRdb keeps in-frame clones, though not all of them. This sample yields around 2,000,000 clones, of which more than 85% are seen a single time; more than 1.5% belongs to the top ten. CD45RO-negative CD8 cells positively selected for CCR7 made up the naive population, which excluded terminally differentiated effector memory CD45RA+ cells. V and J are TRBV19 and TRBJ2-7, with D tentatively TRBD1 (5 bases). This TCR came from a man aged 18 to 29 in good health. Some clones in this sample may be carry-over from other donors' samples. Sequencing input: naive CD8+ T cells from PBMCs. The CDR3 sequence is CASSNPTGNYEQYF. Here the CDR3 DNA reads TGTGCCAGTAGTAATCCCACAGGTAACTACGAGCAGTACTTC.